The T cell receptor (beta chain) under discussion was sequenced for a study of blood T cell repertoires in COVID-19. As for the study in general: The analysed material was cDNA or gDNA that came from T cells, B-cell-depleted T cells, or PBMCs.

Profiling relied on immunoSEQ multiplex PCR, and the TCRdb table lists in-frame clones only, not all of them. The profile covers over 100,000 clones, with less than 90% appearing a single time and approximately 18% taken by the ten largest. Per the germline V gene, CDR1 is KGHSH and CDR2 is LQKENI. The CDR3 contains 15 residues. V lost 2 bases and J 3 bases, leaving 13 bases between the germline ends. Sequenced sample: peripheral blood. The rearrangement uses TRBV18 and TRBJ1-2; D is unresolved. This sequence originates from a woman aged 55-75 years with acute or convalescent COVID-19. The chain's CDR3 is CASSPIGSGDYGYTF. The CDR3 coding sequence is TGTGCCAGCTCACCAATCGGTTCCGGAGACTATGGCTACACCTTC.